The next 11 T cell receptor beta chains were all read from a single sample in a study of long-term antiretroviral therapy in people with HIV. Version v3.0 of the immunoSEQ assay ran at survey level. Some clones are missing from TCRdb's copy, which holds only in-frame ones; the method was immunoSEQ multiplex PCR. The sample shows about 24,000 clones, around 84% of them seen only once. Sequences were derived from unsorted PBMCs, sampled 4.4 years after starting antiretroviral therapy. These receptors all stem from a young man with HIV.

This clone appeared a few times. The rearrangement joins TRBV6-1 to TRBJ1-2; D perhaps matches TRBD1 (6 bases). The length of the CDR3 is 13 residues. Between the trimmed V and J ends, which lost 11 bases and 4 bases, there was a span of 17 bases. CDR1 is MNHNS and CDR2 is SASEGT in the germline V gene. The CDR3 protein is CAAPRSRGYGYTF. As DNA, the CDR3 is TGTGCCGCCCCCAGGTCCAGGGGCTATGGCTACACCTTC.

The genes are TRBV7-8 and TRBJ1-2, with 7 bases fitting TRBD1. The CDR3 sequence is 13 residues long. J was trimmed by 3 bases and V by 5 bases; bases with no gene match: 3. Per the germline V gene, CDR1 is SGHVS and CDR2 is FQNEAQ. CDR3 nucleotides: TGTGCCAGCAGCCCTACAGGGGACTATGGCTACACCTTC. Translation gives CASSPTGDYGYTF.

This chain links TRBV18 with TRBJ2-5; D uncertain. Trimming pared 6 bases from V and 1 base from J, leaving 3 bases between. This CDR3 is built from 11 residues. Germline CDR1 and CDR2: KGHSH and LQKENI. The CDR3 protein is CASSLQETQYF. The CDR3 bases are TGTGCCAGCTCCCTCCAAGAGACCCAGTACTTC.

This chain links TRBV11-2 with TRBJ2-7, with D tentatively TRBD1 (5 bases). Per the germline V gene, CDR1 is SGHAT and CDR2 is FQNNGV. The CDR3 length is 16 residues. V was shortened by 3 bases and J by 2 bases, with 17 bases between the two germline ends. CDR3 in amino acids: CASSFLGQGLAYEQYF. The CDR3 coding sequence is TGTGCCAGCAGCTTCTTGGGGCAGGGTTTAGCCTACGAGCAGTACTTC.

V gene TRBV6-4 combines with J gene TRBJ2-1; 7 nucleotides match TRBD2. V lost 4 bases and J lost 5; bases outside the gene matches: 8. The germline gives CDR1 MRHNA, CDR2 SNTAGT. This CDR3 is 15 amino acids long. The CDR3 sequence: CASSANGGRDNEQFF. CDR3 DNA sequence: TGTGCCAGCAGTGCCAATGGCGGGAGAGACAATGAGCAGTTCTTC.

J is TRBJ2-5 and V is TRBV27; the D gene is possibly TRBD2 (5 bases). The CDR3 has 15 amino acids. With 5 bases removed from V and 5 bases from J, the gap between germline ends came to 18 bases. Germline V CDR1 and CDR2: MNHEY, SMNVEV (reference sequence). CDR3 DNA: TGTGCCAGCAGTCCGGACTTGGGTCTGGGGGAGACCCAGTACTTC. This sequence encodes CASSPDLGLGETQYF.

The CDR3 sequence is CASSVLPAMVNEQFF. The CDR3 nucleotides are TGTGCCAGCAGCGTATTGCCAGCCATGGTGAATGAGCAGTTCTTC. This sequence joins TRBV9 and TRBJ2-1; D is unclear. The germline V gene encodes CDR1 SGDLS and CDR2 YYNGEE. V was pared by 1 base and J by 7 bases, with 15 bases between. The CDR3 totals 15 residues.

For the CDR3, the DNA is TGTGCCAGTAGTATAGGGGTGGCTGAAGCTTTCTTT. This encodes CASSIGVAEAFF. V usage is TRBV19 and J usage is TRBJ1-1; no clear D gene. Germline CDR1 LNHDA, CDR2 SQIVND (reference sequence). V lost 1 base and J lost 6, with 6 bases in between. The CDR3 totals 12 residues.

The chain uses TRBV2 and TRBJ2-7, with D maybe TRBD1 (5 bases). The CDR3 loop spans 12 amino acids. V was shortened by 7 bases and J by 2 bases, with 9 bases between the two germline ends. Germline V gives CDR1 SNHLY, CDR2 FYNNEI. The CDR3 loop is CASTPGTYEQYF. For the CDR3, the DNA is TGTGCCAGCACCCCAGGGACCTACGAGCAGTACTTC.

The V call is TRBV5-6, the J call TRBJ2-1, with TRBD2 matching 10 bases. Trimming cost V 5 bases and J 5 bases; bases outside gene matches: 7. The V gene's germline CDR1 is SGHDT and CDR2 YYEEEE. This CDR3 is 15 amino acids long. CDR3: CASSSIAGGHNEQFF. CDR3 sequence (DNA): TGTGCCAGCAGTTCCATAGCGGGGGGCCACAATGAGCAGTTCTTC.

The V call is TRBV19, the J call TRBJ1-5; the match to TRBD1 covers 7 bases. J lost 2 bases, V lost 7 bases, and 2 bases had no gene match. CDR1 LNHDA and CDR2 SQIVND come from the germline V gene (reference sequence). The length of the CDR3 is 13 residues. CDR3 in DNA: TGTGCCAGTACAACAGGGGGCAATCAGCCCCAGCATTTT. Translation: CASTTGGNQPQHF.